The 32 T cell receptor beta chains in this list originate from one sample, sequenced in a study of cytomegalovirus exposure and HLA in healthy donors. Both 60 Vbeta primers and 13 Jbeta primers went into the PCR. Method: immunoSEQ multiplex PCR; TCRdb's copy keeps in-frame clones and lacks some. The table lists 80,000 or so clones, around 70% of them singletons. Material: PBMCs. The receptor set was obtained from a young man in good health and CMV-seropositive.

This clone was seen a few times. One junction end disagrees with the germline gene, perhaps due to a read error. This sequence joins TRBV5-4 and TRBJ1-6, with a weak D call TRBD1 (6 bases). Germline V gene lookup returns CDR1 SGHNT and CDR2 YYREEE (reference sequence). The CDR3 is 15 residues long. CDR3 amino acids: CASSLDSSYNSPLHF. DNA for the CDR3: TGTGCCAGCAGTTTGGACAGCTCCTATAATTCACCCCTCCACTTT.

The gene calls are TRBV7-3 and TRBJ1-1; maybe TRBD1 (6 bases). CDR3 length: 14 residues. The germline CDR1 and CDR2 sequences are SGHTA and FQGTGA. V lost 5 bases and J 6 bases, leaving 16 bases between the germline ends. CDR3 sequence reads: CASSAVEGDAEAFF. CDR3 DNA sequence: TGTGCCAGCAGCGCGGTTGAGGGGGACGCTGAAGCTTTCTTT.

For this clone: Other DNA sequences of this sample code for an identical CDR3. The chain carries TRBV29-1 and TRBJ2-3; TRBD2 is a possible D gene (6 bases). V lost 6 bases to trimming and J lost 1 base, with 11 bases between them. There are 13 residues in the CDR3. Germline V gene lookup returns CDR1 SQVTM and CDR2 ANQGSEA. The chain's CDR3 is CSVAPGGTDTQYF. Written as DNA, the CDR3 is TGCAGCGTCGCCCCGGGGGGCACAGATACGCAGTATTTT.

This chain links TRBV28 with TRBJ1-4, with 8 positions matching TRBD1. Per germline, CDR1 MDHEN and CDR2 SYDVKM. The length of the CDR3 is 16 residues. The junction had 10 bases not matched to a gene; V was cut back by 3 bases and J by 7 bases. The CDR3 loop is CASSLPLGTGGEKLFF. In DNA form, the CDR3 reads TGTGCCAGCAGTTTGCCCCTCGGGACAGGTGGTGAAAAACTGTTTTTT.

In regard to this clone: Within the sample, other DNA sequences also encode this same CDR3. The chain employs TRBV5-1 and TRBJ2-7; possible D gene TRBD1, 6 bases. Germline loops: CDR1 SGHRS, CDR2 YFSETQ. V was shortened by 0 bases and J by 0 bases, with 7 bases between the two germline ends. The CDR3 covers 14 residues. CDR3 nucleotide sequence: TGCGCCAGCAGCTTGGGGACAGCCTCCTACGAGCAGTACTTC. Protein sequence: CASSLGTASYEQYF.

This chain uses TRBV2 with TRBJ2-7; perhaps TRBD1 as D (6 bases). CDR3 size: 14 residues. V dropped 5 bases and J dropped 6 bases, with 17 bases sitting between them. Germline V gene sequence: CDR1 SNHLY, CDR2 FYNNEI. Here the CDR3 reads CASSPNQGWAEQYF. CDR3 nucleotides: TGTGCCAGCAGTCCAAACCAGGGGTGGGCCGAGCAGTACTTC.

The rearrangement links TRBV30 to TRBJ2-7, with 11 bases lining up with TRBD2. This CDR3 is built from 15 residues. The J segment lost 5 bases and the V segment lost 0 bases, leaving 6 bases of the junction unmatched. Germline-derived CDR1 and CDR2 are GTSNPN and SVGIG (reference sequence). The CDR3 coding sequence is TGTGCCTGGAGTGTGCTACTAGCGGGAGCGCACGAGCAGTACTTC. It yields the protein CAWSVLLAGAHEQYF.

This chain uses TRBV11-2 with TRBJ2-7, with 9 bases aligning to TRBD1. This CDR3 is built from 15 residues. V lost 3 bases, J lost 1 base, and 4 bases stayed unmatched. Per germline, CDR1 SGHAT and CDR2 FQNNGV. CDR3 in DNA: TGTGCCAGCAGCTTTGGGACAGGGTCTTCCTACGAGCAGTACTTC. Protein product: CASSFGTGSSYEQYF.

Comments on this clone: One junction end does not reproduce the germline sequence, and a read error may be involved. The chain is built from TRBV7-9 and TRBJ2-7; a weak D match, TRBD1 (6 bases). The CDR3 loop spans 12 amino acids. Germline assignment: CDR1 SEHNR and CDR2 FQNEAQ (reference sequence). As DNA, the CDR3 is TGTTCCAGCAGCCCGGGACATTACGAGCAGTACTTC. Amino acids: CSSSPGHYEQYF.

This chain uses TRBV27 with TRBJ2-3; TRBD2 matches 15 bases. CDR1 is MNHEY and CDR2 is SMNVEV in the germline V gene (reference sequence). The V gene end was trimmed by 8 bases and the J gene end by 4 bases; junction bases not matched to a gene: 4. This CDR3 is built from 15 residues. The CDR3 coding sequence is TGTGCCAGCGGGACTAGCGGGAGGTTTCCAGATACGCAGTATTTT. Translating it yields CASGTSGRFPDTQYF.

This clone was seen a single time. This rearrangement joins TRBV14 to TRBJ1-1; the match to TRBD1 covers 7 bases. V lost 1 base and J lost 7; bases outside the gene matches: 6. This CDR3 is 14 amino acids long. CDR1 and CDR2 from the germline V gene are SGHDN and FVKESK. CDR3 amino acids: CASSQVRDSLEAFF. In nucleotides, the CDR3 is TGTGCCAGCAGCCAAGTACGGGACAGTCTTGAAGCTTTCTTT.

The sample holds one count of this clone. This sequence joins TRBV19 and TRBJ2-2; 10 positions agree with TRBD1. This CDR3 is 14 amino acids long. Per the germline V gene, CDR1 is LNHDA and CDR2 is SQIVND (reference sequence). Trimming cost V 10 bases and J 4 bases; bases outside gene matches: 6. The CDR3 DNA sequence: TGTGCCACTACGGGACAGGGGTTCACCGGGGAGCTGTTTTTT. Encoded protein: CATTGQGFTGELFF.

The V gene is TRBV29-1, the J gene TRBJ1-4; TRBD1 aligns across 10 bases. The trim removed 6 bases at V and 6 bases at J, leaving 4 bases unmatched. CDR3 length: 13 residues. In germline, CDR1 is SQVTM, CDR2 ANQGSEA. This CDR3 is CSVSGTGDEKLFF. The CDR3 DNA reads TGCAGCGTGTCCGGGACAGGGGATGAAAAACTGTTTTTT.

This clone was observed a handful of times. CDR3 sequence reads: CASSFTGTFTGELFF. The CDR3 nucleotides are TGTGCCAGCAGTTTCACCGGGACATTTACCGGGGAGCTGTTTTTT. The chain uses TRBV27 and TRBJ2-2; TRBD1 is a possible D gene (6 bases). Germline V gene lookup returns CDR1 MNHEY and CDR2 SMNVEV (reference sequence). The CDR3 is 15 residues long. Trimming shortened V by 3 bases and J by 5 bases, and 13 bases separated the two germline ends.

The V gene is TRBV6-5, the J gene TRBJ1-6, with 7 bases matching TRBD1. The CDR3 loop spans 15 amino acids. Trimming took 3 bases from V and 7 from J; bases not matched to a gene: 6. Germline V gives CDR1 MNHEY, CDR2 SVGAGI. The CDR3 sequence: CASSYSGTDNSPLHF. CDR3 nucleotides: TGTGCCAGCAGTTATTCCGGGACAGACAATTCACCCCTCCACTTT.

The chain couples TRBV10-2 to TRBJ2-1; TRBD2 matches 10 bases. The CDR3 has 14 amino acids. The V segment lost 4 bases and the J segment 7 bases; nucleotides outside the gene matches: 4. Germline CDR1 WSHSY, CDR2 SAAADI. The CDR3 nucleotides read TGCGCCAGCAGTGCAAGCGGGAGGGTGAATGAGCAGTTCTTC. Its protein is CASSASGRVNEQFF.

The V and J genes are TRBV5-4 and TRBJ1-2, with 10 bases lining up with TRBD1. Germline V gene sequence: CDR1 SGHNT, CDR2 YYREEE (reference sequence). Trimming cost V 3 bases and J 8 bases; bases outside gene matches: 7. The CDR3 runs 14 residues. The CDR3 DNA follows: TGTGCCAGCAGCTCCCGACAGGGGGCGGAAGGCTACACCTTC. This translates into CASSSRQGAEGYTF.

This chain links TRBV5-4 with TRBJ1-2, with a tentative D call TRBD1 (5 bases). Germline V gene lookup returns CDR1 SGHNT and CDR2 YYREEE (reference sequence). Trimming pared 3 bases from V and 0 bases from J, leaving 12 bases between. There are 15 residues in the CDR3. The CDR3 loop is CASSSTGRANYGYTF. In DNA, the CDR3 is TGTGCCAGCAGCTCCACAGGTCGAGCTAACTATGGCTACACCTTC.

CDR3 DNA sequence: TGTGCCAGCAGCTCGGGGGGCGGGACGACCAATGAGCAGTTCTTC. Its translation is CASSSGGGTTNEQFF. This chain links TRBV7-8 with TRBJ2-1; TRBD2 is a possible D gene (7 bases). V was shortened by 4 bases and J by 6 bases, with 16 bases between the two germline ends. This CDR3 has 15 residues. The germline V gene has CDR1 SGHVS and CDR2 FQNEAQ.

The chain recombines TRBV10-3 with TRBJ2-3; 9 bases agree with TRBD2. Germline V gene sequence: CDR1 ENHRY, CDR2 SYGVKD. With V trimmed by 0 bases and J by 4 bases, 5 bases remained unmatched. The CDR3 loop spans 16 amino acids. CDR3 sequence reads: CAISESGRGGADTQYF. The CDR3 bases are TGTGCCATCAGTGAGTCGGGGCGGGGGGGAGCAGATACGCAGTATTTT.

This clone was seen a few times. CDR3 amino acids: CASSFFSGGRTGELFF. CDR3 nucleotide sequence: TGTGCCAGCAGCTTTTTTTCGGGAGGGCGTACCGGGGAGCTGTTTTTT. The chain is built from TRBV7-2 and TRBJ2-2; 8 bases fit TRBD2. The CDR3 sequence is 16 residues long. V lost 3 bases and J lost 5; bases outside the gene matches: 8. Germline V gene data show CDR1 as SGHTA and CDR2 as FQGNSA.

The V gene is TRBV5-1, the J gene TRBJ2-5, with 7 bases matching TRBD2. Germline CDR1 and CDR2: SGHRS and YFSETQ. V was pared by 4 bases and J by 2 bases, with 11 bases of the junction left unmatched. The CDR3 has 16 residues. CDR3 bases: TGCGCCAGCAGCAAAACCGGGACTACCTTACAAGAGACCCAGTACTTC. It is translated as CASSKTGTTLQETQYF.

The CDR3 nucleotides read TGCGCCAGCAGCTTGGTGCTAAACTACGAGCAGTACTTC. The encoded protein is CASSLVLNYEQYF. The rearrangement joins TRBV5-1 to TRBJ2-7, with D unclear. With 0 bases removed from V and 3 bases from J, the gap between germline ends came to 7 bases. The CDR3 covers 13 residues. CDR1 and CDR2 from the germline V gene are SGHRS and YFSETQ.

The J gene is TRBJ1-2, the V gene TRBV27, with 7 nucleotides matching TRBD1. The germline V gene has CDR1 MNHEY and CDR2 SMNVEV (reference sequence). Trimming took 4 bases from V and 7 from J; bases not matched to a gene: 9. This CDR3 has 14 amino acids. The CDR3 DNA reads TGTGCCAGCAGTTCCATTCCTCAGGGGGGTGGCTACACCTTC. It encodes CASSSIPQGGGYTF.

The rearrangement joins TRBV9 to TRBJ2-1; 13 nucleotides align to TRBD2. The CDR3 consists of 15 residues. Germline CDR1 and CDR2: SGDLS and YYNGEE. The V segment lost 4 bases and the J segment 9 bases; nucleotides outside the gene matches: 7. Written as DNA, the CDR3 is TGTGCCAGCAGCACTGGACTAGCGGGGGTGTTTGAGCAGTTCTTC. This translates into CASSTGLAGVFEQFF.

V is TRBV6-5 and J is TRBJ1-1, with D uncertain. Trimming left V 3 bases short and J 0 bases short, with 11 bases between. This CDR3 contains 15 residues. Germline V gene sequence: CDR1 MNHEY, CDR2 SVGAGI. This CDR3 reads CASSYLGPMNTEAFF. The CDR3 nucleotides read TGTGCCAGCAGTTATCTTGGTCCTATGAACACTGAAGCTTTCTTT.

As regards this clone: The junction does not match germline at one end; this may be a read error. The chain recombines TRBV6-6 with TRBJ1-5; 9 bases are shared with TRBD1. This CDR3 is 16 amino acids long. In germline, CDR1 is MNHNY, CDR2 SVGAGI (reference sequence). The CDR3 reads CASIWTGEYSNQPQNF. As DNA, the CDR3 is TGTGCCAGCATTTGGACAGGGGAGTATAGCAATCAGCCCCAGAATTTT.

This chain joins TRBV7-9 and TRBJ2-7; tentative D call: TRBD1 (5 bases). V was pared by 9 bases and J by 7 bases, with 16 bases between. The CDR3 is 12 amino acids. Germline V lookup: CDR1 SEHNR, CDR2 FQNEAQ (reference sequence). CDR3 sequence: CASRQFPGEQYF. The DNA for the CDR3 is TGTGCCAGTAGACAGTTTCCTGGGGAGCAGTACTTC.

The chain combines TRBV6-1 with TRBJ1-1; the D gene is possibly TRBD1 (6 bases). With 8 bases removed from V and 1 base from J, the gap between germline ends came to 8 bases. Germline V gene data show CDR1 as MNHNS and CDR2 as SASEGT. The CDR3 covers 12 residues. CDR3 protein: CASGQTNTEAFF. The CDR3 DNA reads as TGTGCCAGCGGACAGACGAACACTGAAGCTTTCTTT.

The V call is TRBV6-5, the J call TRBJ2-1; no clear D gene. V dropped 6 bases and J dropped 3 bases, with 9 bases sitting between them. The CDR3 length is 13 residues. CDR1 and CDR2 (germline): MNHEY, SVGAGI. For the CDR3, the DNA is TGTGCCAGCAGCTCCGGTAGCTACAATGAGCAGTTCTTC. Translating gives CASSSGSYNEQFF.

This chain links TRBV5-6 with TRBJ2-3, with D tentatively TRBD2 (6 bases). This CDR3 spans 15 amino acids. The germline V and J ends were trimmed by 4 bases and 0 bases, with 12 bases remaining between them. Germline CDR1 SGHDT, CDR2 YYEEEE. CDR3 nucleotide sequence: TGTGCCAGCAGCGTTAGCGGATCTAGCACAGATACGCAGTATTTT. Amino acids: CASSVSGSSTDTQYF.

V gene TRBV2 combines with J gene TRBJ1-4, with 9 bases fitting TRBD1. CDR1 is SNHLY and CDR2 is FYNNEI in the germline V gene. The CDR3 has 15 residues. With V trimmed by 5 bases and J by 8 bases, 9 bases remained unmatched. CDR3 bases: TGTGCCAGCAGTTTTGACAGGGGGACAGGGGAAAAACTGTTTTTT. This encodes CASSFDRGTGEKLFF. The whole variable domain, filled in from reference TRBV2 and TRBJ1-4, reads EPEVTQTPSHQVTQMGQEVILRCVPISNHLYFYWYRQILGQKVEFLVSFYNNEISEKSEIFDDQFSVERPDGSNFTLKIRSTKLEDSAMYFCASSFDRGTGEKLFFGSGTQLSVL.